This T cell receptor beta chain was recorded in a study of T cells in Graves' hyperthyroidism and ophthalmopathy. Authors of the study amplified TCR beta CDR3 regions from RNA transcripts. The HTBI primer set was used in a first-round RT-PCR of the TCR CDR3. TCRdb re-derived calls from the multiplex PCR reads in MiXCR, one entry per CDR3 protein. Of hundreds of thousands of distinct CDR3 sequences in the sample, under 25% were seen once. The CDR3 is 14 residues long. The germline V gene encodes CDR1 SEHNR and CDR2 FQNEAQ (reference sequence). The germline V and J ends were trimmed by 1 base and 4 bases, with 10 bases remaining between them.

V gene TRBV7-9 combines with J gene TRBJ1-2; a weak D match, TRBD1 (5 bases). The clonotype was recovered from a woman in her sixties or seventies with Graves' ophthalmopathy. Sequences were obtained from blood. The CDR3 nucleotides are TGTGCCAGCAGCTTAGATGGGGGACCCTATGGCTACACCTTC. Amino acids: CASSLDGGPYGYTF.